The TCR beta chain described here comes from a study of T cells after yellow fever vaccination. Overall study: The authors prepared low-cell-number fractions using SMART-Seq v4 Ultra Low Input. General study findings and limits: Across the CD4 and CD8 compartments, a small share of clonotypes was present in both. Once the booster was given, most primary-vaccination clones reappeared, at more than 95% for CD4 and around 90% for CD8.

Germline V gene data show CDR1 as MNHEY and CDR2 as SVGAGI. V shed 5 bases and J shed 3 bases, with 8 bases lying between them. The CDR3 consists of 14 residues. This clonotype was seen at least ten times. Its antigen is unidentified. The study made its TCR cDNA through 5'RACE template switching. That step introduced a universal primer site along with UMIs. MiXCR, applied by TCRdb to the 5' RACE reads, yields one record per CDR3 protein. This table holds 250,000 or so distinct CDR3 sequences, more than 3.5% found once. The sample was PBMCs, taken 15 days after the yellow fever booster vaccination. V gene TRBV6-5 combines with J gene TRBJ1-6, with D unclear. This TCR was sampled from a man aged 18-30 years who received the YFV17D yellow fever vaccine. This chain's CDR3 is CASSPGYYNSPLHF. The CDR3 region has the DNA TGTGCCAGCAGTCCCGGCTACTATAATTCACCCCTCCACTTT.